This is a list of T cell receptor beta chains from one sample in a study of blood T cell repertoires in COVID-19. Sequencing used immunoSEQ multiplex PCR; TCRdb keeps in-frame clones, though not all of them. The table lists about 150,000 clones, roughly three quarters of them singletons. Input material: peripheral blood. The receptors shown here come from a man in his 60s with acute or convalescent COVID-19. The CDR3 runs from the conserved cysteine through the conserved F or W. The order of the fields is clone size, V gene, CDR3 protein. Clone size is shown for a subset of rows, as once, few, many or a class of expanded clone.

>NA|TRBV19
CASSIDRDGNIQYF
>NA|TRBV2
CASSEASGANVLTF
>NA|TRBV10-3
CAISGLDSILQFF
>NA|TRBV6-5
CASSYSPGTIGTQYF
>NA|TRBV2
CASSVEMNTEAFF
>NA|TRBV18
CASSQRGQEYEQYF
>many|TRBV12-5
CASGPEGQVRDTQYF
>NA|TRBV5-1
CASSLALAGVNEQFF
>NA|TRBV5-1
CASSLDGPSYNEQFF
>NA|TRBV5-1
CASSHRLAGERDEQFF
>NA|TRBV29-1
CSVGGLAGTNEQFF
>NA|TRBV7-2
CASSLAAALGETQYF
>NA|TRBV30
CAWSGDRGQGTEAFF
>NA|TRBV5-1
CASSPWTGGLNTEAFF
>NA|TRBV11-2
CASRNRRKNIQYF
>NA|TRBV11-2
CASSLGGQGTSYEQYF
>NA|TRBV13
CASSPQAGFYGYTF
>NA|TRBV5-1
CASSLVQGAGELFF
>NA|TRBV10-1
CASSGGQLDNEQFF
>NA|TRBV7-2
CASSQVPGQGDEQYF
>NA|TRBV4-2
CASSPHSDRVPYEQYF
>many|TRBV7-3
CASSPRGGSPGANVLTF
>NA|TRBV6-4
CASSEILGRGNEKLFF
>few|TRBV7-3
CASSQAGGPYEQYF
>NA|TRBV6-2/TRBV6-3
CASSYSSFGGSLRDEQYF
>NA|TRBV27
CASSQDRGNQPQHF
>NA|TRBV2
CASSEEGRGYEQYF
>NA|TRBV5-1
CASSSLREGSTDTQYF
>NA|TRBV7-9
CASSQGNSRTNEQFF
>NA|TRBV14
CASSQARGHSGYTF
>NA|TRBV5-1
CASSFTGNNEKLFF
>NA|TRBV28
CASTVGQDTDTQYF
>NA|TRBV2
CASSQEYEQYF
>NA|TRBV11-2
CASSLNRGGRAYNEQFF
>few|TRBV12-5
CASGFGLAGGFPYEQYF
>NA|TRBV7-6
CASSLGQTYSGNTIYF
>NA|TRBV30
CAWSLGESSYNEQFF
>few|TRBV13
CASSSGQIQETQYF
>NA|TRBV5-4
CASSLVTGNTEAFF
>NA|TRBV7-8
CASSFGLAGGYEQYF
>NA|TRBV30
CAWRDDRGGNQPQHF
>once|TRBV7-9
CASSTPLLAGNEQFF
>few|TRBV7-6
CASSNSSSTAYGYTF
>NA|TRBV5-4
CASSSGREALQETQYF
>few|TRBV2
CASSGMGSVGNQPQHF
>NA|TRBV30
CASSAGTSTQYF
>few|TRBV7-8
CASSLRDISYEQYF
>NA|TRBV10-3
CAISESAVVNYGYTF
>NA|TRBV24-1
CATSFRDRGHEQYF
>few|TRBV30
CAWSTSSARGAFF
>NA|TRBV6-5
CASSYFPGGQETQYF
>NA|TRBV4-1
CASSHQGDYEQYF
>NA|TRBV18
CASSPGTGRGAQHF
>NA|TRBV12-5
CAGIGGNQETQYF
>NA|TRBV7-8
CASSPRTGTNEKLFF
>NA|TRBV4-1
CASSFGQGNNEKLFF
>NA|TRBV4-2
CASSQARRLANYNEQFF